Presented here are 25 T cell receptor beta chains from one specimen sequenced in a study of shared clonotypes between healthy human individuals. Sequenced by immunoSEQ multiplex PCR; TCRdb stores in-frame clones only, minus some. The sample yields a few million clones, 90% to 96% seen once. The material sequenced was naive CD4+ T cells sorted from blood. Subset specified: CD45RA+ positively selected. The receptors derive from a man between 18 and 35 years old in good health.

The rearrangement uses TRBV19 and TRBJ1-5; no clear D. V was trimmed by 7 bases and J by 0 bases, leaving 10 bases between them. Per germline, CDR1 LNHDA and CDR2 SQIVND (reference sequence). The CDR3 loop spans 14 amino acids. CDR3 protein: CASTTGHSNQPQHF. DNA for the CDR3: TGTGCCAGTACTACGGGCCATAGCAATCAGCCCCAGCATTTT.

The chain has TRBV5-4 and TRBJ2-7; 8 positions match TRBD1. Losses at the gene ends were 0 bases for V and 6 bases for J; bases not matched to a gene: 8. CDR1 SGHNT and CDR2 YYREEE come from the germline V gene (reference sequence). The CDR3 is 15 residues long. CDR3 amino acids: CASSLVDRELGEQYF. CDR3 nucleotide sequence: TGTGCCAGCAGCTTGGTGGACAGGGAACTCGGCGAGCAGTACTTC.

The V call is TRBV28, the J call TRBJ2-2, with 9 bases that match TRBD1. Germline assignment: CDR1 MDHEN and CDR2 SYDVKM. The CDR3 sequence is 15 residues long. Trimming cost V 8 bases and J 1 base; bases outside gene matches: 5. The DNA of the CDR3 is TGTGCCAGCGCCTCGGGACAGGGGAACACCGGGGAGCTGTTTTTT. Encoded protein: CASASGQGNTGELFF.

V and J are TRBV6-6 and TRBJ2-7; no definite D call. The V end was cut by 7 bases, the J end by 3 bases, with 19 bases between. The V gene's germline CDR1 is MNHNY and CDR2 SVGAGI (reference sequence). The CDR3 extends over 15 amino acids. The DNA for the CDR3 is TGTGCCAGCACCCGTGAAGAGTGGGATGTCTACGAGCAGTACTTC. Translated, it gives CASTREEWDVYEQYF.

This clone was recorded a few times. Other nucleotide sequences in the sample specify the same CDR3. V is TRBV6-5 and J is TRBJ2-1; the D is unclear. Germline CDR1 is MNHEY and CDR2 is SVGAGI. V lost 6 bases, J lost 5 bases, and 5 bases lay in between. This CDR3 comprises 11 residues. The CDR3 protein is CASSRDNEQFF. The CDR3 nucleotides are TGTGCCAGCAGCCGAGACAATGAGCAGTTCTTC.

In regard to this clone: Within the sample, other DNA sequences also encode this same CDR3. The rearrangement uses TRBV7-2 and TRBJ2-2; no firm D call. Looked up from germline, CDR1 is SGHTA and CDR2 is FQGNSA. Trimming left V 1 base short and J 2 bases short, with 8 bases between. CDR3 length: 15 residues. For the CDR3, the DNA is TGTGCCAGCAGCTTAGACAGAGCAAACACCGGGGAGCTGTTTTTT. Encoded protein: CASSLDRANTGELFF.

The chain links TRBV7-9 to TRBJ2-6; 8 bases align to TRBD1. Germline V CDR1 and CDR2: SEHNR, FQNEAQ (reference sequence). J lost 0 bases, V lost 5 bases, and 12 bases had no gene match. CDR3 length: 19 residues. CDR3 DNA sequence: TGTGCCAGCAGCCCTTTCCCGGGACAGGTCCCCTCTGGGGCCAACGTCCTGACTTTC. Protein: CASSPFPGQVPSGANVLTF.

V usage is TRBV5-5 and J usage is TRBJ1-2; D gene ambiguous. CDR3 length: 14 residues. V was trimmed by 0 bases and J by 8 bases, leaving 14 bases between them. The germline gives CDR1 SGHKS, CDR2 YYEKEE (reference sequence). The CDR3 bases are TGTGCCAGCAGCTTGGCCACTCGTATGGTAGGCTACACCTTC. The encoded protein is CASSLATRMVGYTF.

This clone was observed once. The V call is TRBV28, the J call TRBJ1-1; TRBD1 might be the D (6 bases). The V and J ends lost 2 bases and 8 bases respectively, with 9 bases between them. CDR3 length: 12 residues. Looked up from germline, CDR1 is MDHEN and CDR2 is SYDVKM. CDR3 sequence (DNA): TGTGCCAGCAGTTTAACACAGGGAGAAGCTTTCTTT. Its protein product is CASSLTQGEAFF. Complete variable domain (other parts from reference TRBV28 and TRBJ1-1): DVKVTQSSRYLVKRTGEKVFLECVQDMDHENMFWYRQDPGLGLRLIYFSYDVKMKEKGDIPEGYSVSREKKERFSLILESASTNQTSMYLCASSLTQGEAFFGQGTRLTVV.

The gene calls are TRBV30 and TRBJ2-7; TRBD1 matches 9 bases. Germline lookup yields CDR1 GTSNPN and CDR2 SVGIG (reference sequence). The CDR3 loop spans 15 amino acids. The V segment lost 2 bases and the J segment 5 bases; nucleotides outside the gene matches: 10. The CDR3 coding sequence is TGTGCCTGGAGTATAAACAGGGGGCTCTTCCACGAGCAGTACTTC. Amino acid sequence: CAWSINRGLFHEQYF.

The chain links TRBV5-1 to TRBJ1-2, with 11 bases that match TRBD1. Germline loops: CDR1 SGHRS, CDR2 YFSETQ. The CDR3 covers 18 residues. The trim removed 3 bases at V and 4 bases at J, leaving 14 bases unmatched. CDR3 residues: CASSSDRGRLGLSYGYTF. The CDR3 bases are TGCGCCAGCAGCTCGGACAGGGGGCGGTTGGGGCTGAGCTATGGCTACACCTTC.

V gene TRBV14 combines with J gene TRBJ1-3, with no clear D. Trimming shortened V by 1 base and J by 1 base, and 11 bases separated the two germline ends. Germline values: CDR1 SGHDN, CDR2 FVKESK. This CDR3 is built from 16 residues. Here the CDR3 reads CASSQGWIRSGNTIYF. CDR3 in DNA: TGTGCCAGCAGCCAAGGATGGATAAGGTCTGGAAACACCATATATTTT.

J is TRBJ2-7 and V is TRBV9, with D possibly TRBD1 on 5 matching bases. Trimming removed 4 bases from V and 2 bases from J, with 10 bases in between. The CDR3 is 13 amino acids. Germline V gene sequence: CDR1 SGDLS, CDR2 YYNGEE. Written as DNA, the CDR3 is TGTGCCAGCAGCTTACAGGATACCTACGAGCAGTACTTC. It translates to CASSLQDTYEQYF.

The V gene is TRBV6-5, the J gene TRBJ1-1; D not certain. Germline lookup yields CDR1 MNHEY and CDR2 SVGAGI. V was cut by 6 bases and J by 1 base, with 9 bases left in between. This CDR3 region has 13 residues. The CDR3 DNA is TGTGCCAGCAGCCCTCGGACGAACACTGAAGCTTTCTTT. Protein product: CASSPRTNTEAFF.

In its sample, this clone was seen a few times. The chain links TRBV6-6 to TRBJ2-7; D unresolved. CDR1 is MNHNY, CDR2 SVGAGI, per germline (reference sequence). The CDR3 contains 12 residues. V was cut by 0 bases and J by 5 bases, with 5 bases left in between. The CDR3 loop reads CASSYSGHEQYF. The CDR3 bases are TGTGCCAGCAGTTACTCAGGGCACGAGCAGTACTTC.

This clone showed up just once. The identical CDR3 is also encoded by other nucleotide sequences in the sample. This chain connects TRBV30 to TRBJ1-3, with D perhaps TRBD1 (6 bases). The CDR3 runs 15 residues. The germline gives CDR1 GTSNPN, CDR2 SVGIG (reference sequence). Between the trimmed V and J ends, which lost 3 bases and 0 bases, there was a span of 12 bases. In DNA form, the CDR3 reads TGTGCCTGGAGCGTCAGGGGTCCCTCTGGAAACACCATATATTTT. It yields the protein CAWSVRGPSGNTIYF.

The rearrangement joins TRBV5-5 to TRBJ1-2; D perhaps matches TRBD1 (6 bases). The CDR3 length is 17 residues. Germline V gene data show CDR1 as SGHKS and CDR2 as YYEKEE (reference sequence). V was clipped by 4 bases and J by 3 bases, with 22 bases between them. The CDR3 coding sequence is TGTGCCAGCAGCATGGCCCCGTCGCAGGGGAATTACTATGGCTACACCTTC. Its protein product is CASSMAPSQGNYYGYTF.

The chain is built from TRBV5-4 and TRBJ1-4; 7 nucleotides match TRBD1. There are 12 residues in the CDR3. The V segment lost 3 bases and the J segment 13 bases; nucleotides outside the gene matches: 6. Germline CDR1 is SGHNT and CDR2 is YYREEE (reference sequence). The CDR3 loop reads CASSSPQGRLFF. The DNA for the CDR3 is TGTGCCAGCAGCTCCCCACAGGGGAGACTGTTTTTT.

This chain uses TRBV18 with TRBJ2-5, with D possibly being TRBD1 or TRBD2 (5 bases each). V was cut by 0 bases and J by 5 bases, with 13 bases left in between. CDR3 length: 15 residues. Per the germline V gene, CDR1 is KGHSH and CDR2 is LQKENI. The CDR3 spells CASSPPSGAGETQYF. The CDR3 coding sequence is TGTGCCAGCTCACCACCGTCCGGGGCCGGGGAGACCCAGTACTTC. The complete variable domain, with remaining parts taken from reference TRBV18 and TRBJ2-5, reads NAGVMQNPRHLVRRRGQEARLRCSPMKGHSHVYWYRQLPEEGLKFMVYLQKENIIDESGMPKERFSAEFPKEGPSILRIQQVVRGDSAAYFCASSPPSGAGETQYFGPGTRLLVL.

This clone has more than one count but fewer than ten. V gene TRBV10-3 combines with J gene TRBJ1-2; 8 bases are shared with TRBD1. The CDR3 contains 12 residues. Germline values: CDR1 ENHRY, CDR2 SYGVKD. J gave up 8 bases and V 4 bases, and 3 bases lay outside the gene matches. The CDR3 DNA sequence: TGTGCCATCAGTGTAGACAGGGGAGGCTACACCTTC. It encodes CAISVDRGGYTF.

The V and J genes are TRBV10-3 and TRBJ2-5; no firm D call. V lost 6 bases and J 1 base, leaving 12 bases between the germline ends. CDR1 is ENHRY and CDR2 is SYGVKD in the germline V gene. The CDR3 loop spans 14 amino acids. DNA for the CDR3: TGTGCCATCAGCCCTGACTCAGCCCAAGAGACCCAGTACTTC. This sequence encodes CAISPDSAQETQYF.

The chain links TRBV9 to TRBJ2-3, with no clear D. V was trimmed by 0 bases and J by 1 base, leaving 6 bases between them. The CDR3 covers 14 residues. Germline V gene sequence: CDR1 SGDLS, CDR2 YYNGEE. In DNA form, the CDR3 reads TGTGCCAGCAGCGTAGCTGTGGGCACAGATACGCAGTATTTT. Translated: CASSVAVGTDTQYF.

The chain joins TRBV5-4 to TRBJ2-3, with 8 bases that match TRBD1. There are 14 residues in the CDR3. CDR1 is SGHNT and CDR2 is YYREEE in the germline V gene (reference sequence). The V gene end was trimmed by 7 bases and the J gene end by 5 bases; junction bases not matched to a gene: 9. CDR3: CASFRTGTGDTQYF. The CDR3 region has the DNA TGTGCCAGCTTCAGGACAGGGACCGGAGATACGCAGTATTTT. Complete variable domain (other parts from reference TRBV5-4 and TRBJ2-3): ETGVTQSPTHLIKTRGQQVTLRCSSQSGHNTVSWYQQALGQGPQFIFQYYREEENGRGNFPPRFSGLQFPNYSSELNVNALELDDSALYLCASFRTGTGDTQYFGPGTRLTVL.

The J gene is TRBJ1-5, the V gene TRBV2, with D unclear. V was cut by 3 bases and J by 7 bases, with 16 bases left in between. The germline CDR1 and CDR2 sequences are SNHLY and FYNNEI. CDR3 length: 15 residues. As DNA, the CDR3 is TGTGCCAGCAGTGACGTAAGGGCTTCCCAGCAGCCCCAGCATTTT. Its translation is CASSDVRASQQPQHF.

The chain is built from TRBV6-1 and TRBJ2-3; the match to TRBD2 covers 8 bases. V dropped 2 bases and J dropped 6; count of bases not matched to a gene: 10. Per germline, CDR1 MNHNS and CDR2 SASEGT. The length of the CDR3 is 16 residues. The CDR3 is CASSELGSGIRDTQYF. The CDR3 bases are TGTGCCAGCAGTGAATTGGGTAGCGGGATTAGGGATACGCAGTATTTT.